The 25 T cell receptor beta chains given below trace back to one sample, sequenced in a study of post-analysis software for immune sequencing data. Study-wide points: Patients used about 5 TRBV segments, including TRBV5-6, TRBV5-1 and TRBV20-1, more often than controls.

No antigen has been identified for these receptors. Unique-molecular-identifier-tagged TCR beta cDNA libraries were used. A single record per CDR3 protein comes from TCRdb applying MiXCR to the PCR reads. The sample consists of 800,000 to 950,000 distinct CDR3 sequences, approximately 53% of them appearing once. The sequenced sample was blood. These receptor sequences come from a girl between 5 and 17 years old with multiple sclerosis.

This clonotype was counted between two and nine times. This chain's CDR3 is CASRKPSNRSNYGYTF. Written as DNA, the CDR3 is TGTGCCAGCAGAAAGCCCTCAAACAGATCCAACTATGGCTACACCTTC. This chain links TRBV21-1 with TRBJ1-2. TRBV21-1 is a pseudogene segment. The CDR3 runs 16 residues.

This clonotype was observed a few times. The CDR3 DNA reads TGTGCCAGCGGATGGGGCGGGAAAGAGACCCAGTACTTC. Its translation: CASGWGGKETQYF. The chain carries TRBV7-9 and TRBJ2-5; D perhaps matches TRBD2 (6 bases). CDR1 and CDR2 (germline): SEHNR, FQNEAQ (reference sequence). V lost 8 bases and J lost 3, with 13 bases in between. CDR3 length equals 13 residues.

The chain couples TRBV20-1 to TRBJ1-2, with TRBD1 matching over 10 bases. CDR3 length equals 15 residues. Per the germline V gene, CDR1 is DFQATT and CDR2 is SNEGSKA (reference sequence). V trimming: 0 bases; J trimming: 8 bases; junction bases outside the gene matches: 9. CDR3 protein: CSARDEGTGELGYTF. CDR3 in DNA: TGCAGTGCTAGAGATGAAGGGACAGGGGAATTAGGCTACACCTTC.

This clonotype was seen more than once but under ten times. V is TRBV5-4 and J is TRBJ1-1; 7 bases agree with TRBD1. This CDR3 contains 15 residues. CDR1 SGHNT and CDR2 YYREEE come from the germline V gene (reference sequence). J was trimmed by 6 bases and V by 5 bases; bases with no gene match: 13. The CDR3 loop is CASRPRQGGFAEAFF. CDR3 DNA sequence: TGTGCCAGCAGACCCCGACAGGGTGGTTTTGCTGAAGCTTTCTTT.

This clonotype was counted between two and nine times. The chain has TRBV29-1 and TRBJ2-6; 7 positions agree with TRBD2. CDR1 and CDR2 from the germline V gene are SQVTM and ANQGSEA. Trimming removed 4 bases from V and 2 bases from J; junction bases left unmatched: 8. The CDR3 consists of 16 residues. This CDR3 is CSVAAGVRAGANVLTF. The CDR3 DNA reads TGCAGCGTTGCCGCGGGGGTCAGGGCTGGGGCCAACGTCCTGACTTTC.

V usage is TRBV18 and J usage is TRBJ2-7; maybe TRBD2 (6 bases). The V end lost 4 bases, the J end lost 0 bases, and 16 bases lay between the germline ends. The germline V gene encodes CDR1 KGHSH and CDR2 LQKENI. There are 16 residues in the CDR3. The DNA of the CDR3 is TGTGCCAGCTCACGGCAGGGAGGAAGAGGCTCCTACGAGCAGTACTTC. Translated, it gives CASSRQGGRGSYEQYF.

The chain uses TRBV2 and TRBJ2-7; 8 positions match TRBD2. J lost 6 bases, V lost 4 bases, and 8 bases had no gene match. CDR1 is SNHLY and CDR2 is FYNNEI in the germline V gene. CDR3 size: 14 residues. CDR3 DNA: TGTGCCAGCAGTGTAGCGGGGACTATCTCCGAGCAGTACTTC. As protein: CASSVAGTISEQYF.

The chain links TRBV2 to TRBJ2-7, with D possibly being TRBD2 (6 bases). Germline V gene sequence: CDR1 SNHLY, CDR2 FYNNEI. The CDR3 extends over 16 amino acids. Between the trimmed V and J ends, which lost 7 bases and 0 bases, there was a span of 19 bases. CDR3 region: CASIRVGTLSSYEQYF. CDR3 sequence (DNA): TGTGCCAGCATCCGAGTTGGGACTTTAAGCTCCTACGAGCAGTACTTC.

The chain has TRBV21-1 and TRBJ1-5. TRBV21-1 is described as a pseudogene. This CDR3 spans 13 amino acids. Here the CDR3 reads CASRHRRRQPQHF. CDR3 nucleotides: TGTGCCAGCAGACACAGAAGAAGGCAGCCCCAGCATTTT.

The CDR3 DNA follows: TGTGCCAGCAGTTTTGGGCGGACAGGGACCGAGGAGACCCAGTACTTC. This sequence encodes CASSFGRTGTEETQYF. The chain recombines TRBV13 with TRBJ2-5; 8 bases agree with TRBD1. The junction had 14 bases not matched to a gene; V was cut back by 6 bases and J by 5 bases. There are 16 residues in the CDR3. Germline lookup yields CDR1 PRHDT and CDR2 FYEKMQ (reference sequence).

The rearrangement links TRBV12-3 or TRBV12-4 to TRBJ2-1; a possible D gene is TRBD2 (7 bases). This CDR3 region has 17 residues. Trimming pared 2 bases from V and 2 bases from J, leaving 16 bases between. CDR3: CASSLLLGGGAYNEQFF. The CDR3 bases are TGTGCCAGCAGTTTACTTCTTGGCGGGGGCGCCTACAATGAGCAGTTCTTC.

The V and J genes are TRBV3-1 and TRBJ2-1; 11 bases line up with TRBD2. Germline V lookup: CDR1 LGHDT, CDR2 YNNKEL (reference sequence). This CDR3 has 16 residues. V was clipped by 4 bases and J by 6 bases; unmatched bases: 8. As DNA, the CDR3 is TGTGCCAGCAGCCTGGGCCTAGCGGGAGGAATCAATGAGCAGTTCTTC. Its translation: CASSLGLAGGINEQFF.

The chain couples TRBV12-3 or TRBV12-4 to TRBJ2-1; 11 bases match TRBD1. J was trimmed by 8 bases and V by 2 bases; bases with no gene match: 5. This CDR3 has 15 amino acids. DNA of the CDR3: TGTGCCAGCAGTTTAAGGGACAGGGGGGTCTATGAGCAGTTCTTC. Its translation is CASSLRDRGVYEQFF.

The chain has TRBV25-1 and TRBJ2-1; D perhaps matches TRBD2 (7 bases). Trimming took 7 bases from V and 13 from J, leaving 17 bases between them. This CDR3 contains 12 residues. Per germline, CDR1 MGHDK and CDR2 SYGVNS. CDR3 DNA: TGTGCCAGCACCTCAACCGGGGGGCCACAGTTCTTC. It specifies CASTSTGGPQFF.

V and J are TRBV20-1 and TRBJ2-3, with D possibly TRBD1 on 6 matching bases. CDR3 length: 14 amino acids. The germline V gene has CDR1 DFQATT and CDR2 SNEGSKA (reference sequence). Between the trimmed V and J ends, which lost 4 bases and 0 bases, there was a span of 11 bases. CDR3 DNA: TGCAGTGCTAACGGACAGCCTAGCACAGATACGCAGTATTTT. This codes for CSANGQPSTDTQYF.

The chain joins TRBV29-1 to TRBJ2-7; D is uncertain. Trimming took 6 bases from V and 7 from J, leaving 13 bases between them. The germline CDR1 and CDR2 sequences are SQVTM and ANQGSEA. The CDR3 sequence is 11 residues long. The CDR3 bases are TGCAGCGTAGCCATCTTCGTGGAGCAGTACTTC. Protein product: CSVAIFVEQYF.

V usage is TRBV10-3 and J usage is TRBJ1-1, with 8 bases identical to TRBD1. V lost 5 bases to trimming and J lost 2 bases; unmatched junction nucleotides: 7. CDR1 and CDR2 (germline): ENHRY, SYGVKD. CDR3 size: 15 residues. CDR3 in DNA: TGTGCCATCAGTATCTACGGGACAGGTAACACTGAAGCTTTCTTT. Its protein is CAISIYGTGNTEAFF.

The J gene is TRBJ1-5, the V gene TRBV4-2; no clear D. The CDR3 runs to 17 residues. Germline CDR1 reads LGHNA; CDR2 reads YNFKEQ. Between the trimmed V and J ends, which lost 0 bases and 0 bases, there was a span of 12 bases. The CDR3 loop is CASSQDSHANSNQPQHF. DNA for the CDR3: TGTGCCAGCAGCCAAGATTCACACGCCAATAGCAATCAGCCCCAGCATTTT.

In nucleotides, the CDR3 is TGTGCCAGCAGTGACCGGGACAGATCCTACAATGAGCAGTTCTTC. Its protein is CASSDRDRSYNEQFF. V gene TRBV6-5 combines with J gene TRBJ2-1, with 7 bases fitting TRBD1. The CDR3 is made up of 15 amino acids. In germline, CDR1 is MNHEY, CDR2 SVGAGI. The ends lost 5 bases at V and 1 base at J; junction bases unmatched: 5.

This clonotype was detected only a few times. The chain has TRBV5-1 and TRBJ2-7, with 11 bases matching TRBD1. With 3 bases clipped from V and 1 base from J, the junction kept 6 bases outside the gene matches. The CDR3 totals 16 residues. Germline V gene data show CDR1 as SGHRS and CDR2 as YFSETQ. CDR3: CASSSRDRGTSYEQYF. The CDR3 nucleotides are TGCGCCAGCAGCTCAAGGGACAGGGGGACTTCCTACGAGCAGTACTTC.

A remark on this clonotype: A much larger clone lies a single base off, so this may be a read error. The chain joins TRBV12-3 or TRBV12-4 to TRBJ1-2; unclear D gene. Trimming removed 2 bases at V and 4 bases at J, with 2 bases between. The CDR3 is 11 residues long. The CDR3 bases are TGTGCCAGCAGTTTAACCTATGGCTACACCTTC. Translated, it gives CASSLTYGYTF.

This clonotype has just one count. The V and J genes are TRBV7-2 and TRBJ2-5; possibly TRBD2 for D (5 bases). Gene TRBJ2-7 matches the end of the DNA better, so the J call may be wrong. Germline V CDR1 and CDR2: SGHTA, FQGNSA. The length of the CDR3 is 14 residues. CDR3 in amino acids: CASSLERAGYEQYF. CDR3 coding DNA: TGTGCCAGCAGCCTGGAGAGGGCGGGTTACGAGCAGTACTTC.

The chain couples TRBV6-6 to TRBJ2-1; D not resolved. Germline V gene sequence: CDR1 MNHNY, CDR2 SVGAGI (reference sequence). The CDR3 has 13 amino acids. V was pared by 6 bases and J by 6 bases, with 12 bases between. The chain's CDR3 is CASSQFGVNEQFF. CDR3 DNA: TGTGCCAGCAGCCAATTTGGAGTCAATGAGCAGTTCTTC.

About this clonotype: One junction end disagrees with the germline gene, perhaps due to a read error. The chain couples TRBV4-1 to TRBJ2-7; no reliable D call. Germline V lookup: CDR1 MGHRA, CDR2 YSYEKL. The CDR3 runs 14 residues. CDR3 amino acids: CASSQGSSSYGQYF. The CDR3 DNA is TGCGCCAGCAGCCAAGGGAGTTCCTCCTACGGGCAGTACTTC.

V gene TRBV6-5 combines with J gene TRBJ1-2, with 7 positions matching TRBD1. V lost 6 bases and J lost 6; bases outside the gene matches: 7. Germline CDR1 is MNHEY and CDR2 is SVGAGI. CDR3 length: 13 residues. CDR3 region: CASRLTGVNGYTF. The CDR3 DNA is TGTGCCAGCAGACTAACAGGGGTCAATGGCTACACCTTC.